The sequence of this TCR beta chain was determined in a study of blood T cell repertoires in COVID-19. Study as a whole: Acute and convalescent COVID-19 samples came from the United States, Italy and Spain.

The method was immunoSEQ multiplex PCR; TCRdb's version includes in-frame clones alone and lacks a portion of them. The sample lists a few hundred thousand clones; under 90% were seen once. This clone was seen only once. The source material was PBMCs or T cells enriched from blood (not recorded which). This TCR was recovered from a man aged 25 to 45 who had recovered from COVID-19.

The CDR3 DNA follows: TGTGCCAGCAGCTTCCAAGGGACAGGGGAGAGCAAAAACATTCAGTACTTC. This codes for CASSFQGTGESKNIQYF. This rearrangement joins TRBV11-3 to TRBJ2-4, with TRBD1 identical over 10 bases. The V and J ends lost 3 bases and 3 bases, in that order; junction bases with no gene match: 8. The CDR3 totals 17 residues. Germline CDR1 reads SGHNT; CDR2 reads YENEEA.